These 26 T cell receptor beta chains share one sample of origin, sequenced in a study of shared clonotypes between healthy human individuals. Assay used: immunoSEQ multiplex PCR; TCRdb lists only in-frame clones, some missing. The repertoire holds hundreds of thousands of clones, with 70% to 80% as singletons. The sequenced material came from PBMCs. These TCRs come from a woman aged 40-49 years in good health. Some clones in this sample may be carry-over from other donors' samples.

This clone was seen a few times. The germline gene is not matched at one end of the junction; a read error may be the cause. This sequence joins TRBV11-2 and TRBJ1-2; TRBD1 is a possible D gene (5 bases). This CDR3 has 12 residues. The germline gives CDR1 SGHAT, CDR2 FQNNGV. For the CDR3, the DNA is TGTGCCAGCAGTCAAGAACAGGTTGGCAACACCTTC. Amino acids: CASSQEQVGNTF.

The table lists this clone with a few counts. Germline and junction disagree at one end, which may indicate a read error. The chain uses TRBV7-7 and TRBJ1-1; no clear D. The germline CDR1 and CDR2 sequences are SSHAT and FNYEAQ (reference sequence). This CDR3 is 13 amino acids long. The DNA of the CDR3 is TGTGCTAGCAGCTTGAACCGGGACACTGAAGCTTTCTTT. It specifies CASSLNRDTEAFF.

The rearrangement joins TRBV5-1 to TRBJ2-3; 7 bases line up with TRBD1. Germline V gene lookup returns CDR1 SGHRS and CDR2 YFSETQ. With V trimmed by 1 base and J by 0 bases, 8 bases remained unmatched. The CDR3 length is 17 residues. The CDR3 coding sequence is TGCGCCAGCAGCTTGACTGCAGGGGGAGCTAGCACAGATACGCAGTATTTT. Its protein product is CASSLTAGGASTDTQYF.

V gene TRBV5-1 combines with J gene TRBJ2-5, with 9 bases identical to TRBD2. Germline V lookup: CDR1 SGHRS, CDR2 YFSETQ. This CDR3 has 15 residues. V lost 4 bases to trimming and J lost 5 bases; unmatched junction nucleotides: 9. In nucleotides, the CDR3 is TGCGCCAGCAGCGTTTTAGCGGGAGTCGGCGAGACCCAGTACTTC. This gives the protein CASSVLAGVGETQYF.

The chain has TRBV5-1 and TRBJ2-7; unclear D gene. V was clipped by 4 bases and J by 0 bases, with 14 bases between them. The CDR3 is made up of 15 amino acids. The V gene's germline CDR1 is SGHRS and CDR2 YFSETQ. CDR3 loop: CASSPDGLNSYEQYF. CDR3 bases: TGCGCCAGCAGCCCGGATGGTCTAAACTCCTACGAGCAGTACTTC.

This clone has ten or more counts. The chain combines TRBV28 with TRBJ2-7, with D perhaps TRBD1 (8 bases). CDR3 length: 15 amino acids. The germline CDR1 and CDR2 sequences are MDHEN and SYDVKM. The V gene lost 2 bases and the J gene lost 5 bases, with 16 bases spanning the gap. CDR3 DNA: TGTGCCAGCAGTTTAGTGGACAGGGACTACCACGAGCAGTACTTC. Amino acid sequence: CASSLVDRDYHEQYF.

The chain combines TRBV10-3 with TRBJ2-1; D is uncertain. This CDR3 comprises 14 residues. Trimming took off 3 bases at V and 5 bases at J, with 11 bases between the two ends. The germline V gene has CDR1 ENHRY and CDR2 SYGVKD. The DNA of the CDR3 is TGTGCCATCAGTGAATTCGCAGAGGACAATGAGCAGTTCTTC. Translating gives CAISEFAEDNEQFF.

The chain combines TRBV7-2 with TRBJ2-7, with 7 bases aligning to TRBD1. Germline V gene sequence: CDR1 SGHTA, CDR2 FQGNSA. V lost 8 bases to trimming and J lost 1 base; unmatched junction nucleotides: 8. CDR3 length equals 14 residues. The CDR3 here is CASSPQTGSYEQYF. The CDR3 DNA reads TGTGCCAGCTCTCCTCAGACAGGGTCCTACGAGCAGTACTTC.

CDR3 protein: CATSPLSGTNTGELFF. As DNA, the CDR3 is TGTGCCACCTCACCCCTTTCCGGGACTAACACCGGGGAGCTGTTTTTT. The V call is TRBV7-8, the J call TRBJ2-2; perhaps TRBD2 as D (6 bases). The germline CDR1 and CDR2 sequences are SGHVS and FQNEAQ. V lost 10 bases and J lost 2, with 20 bases in between. The CDR3 sequence is 16 residues long.

CDR3 loop: CASSLEVNTGELFF. The CDR3 DNA is TGTGCCAGCAGCTTAGAAGTGAACACCGGGGAGCTGTTTTTT. The chain is built from TRBV7-3 and TRBJ2-2; D unclear. Trimming removed 2 bases from V and 1 base from J, with 5 bases in between. Germline CDR1 reads SGHTA; CDR2 reads FQGTGA. CDR3 size: 14 residues.

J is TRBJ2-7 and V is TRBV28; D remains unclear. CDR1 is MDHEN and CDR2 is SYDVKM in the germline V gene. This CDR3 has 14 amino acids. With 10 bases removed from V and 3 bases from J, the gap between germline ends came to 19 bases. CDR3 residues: CATRSLRVGYEQYF. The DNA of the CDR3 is TGTGCCACCCGGAGTTTAAGGGTCGGCTACGAGCAGTACTTC.

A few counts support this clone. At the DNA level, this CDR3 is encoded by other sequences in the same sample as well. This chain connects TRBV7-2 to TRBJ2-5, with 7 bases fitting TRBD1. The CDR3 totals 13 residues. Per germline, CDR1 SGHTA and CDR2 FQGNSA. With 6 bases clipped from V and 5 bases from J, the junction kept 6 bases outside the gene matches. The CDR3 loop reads CASSRGGEETQYF. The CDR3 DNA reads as TGTGCCAGCAGTCGAGGGGGCGAGGAGACCCAGTACTTC.

The CDR3 sequence: CSVAPRAPETQYF. CDR3 coding DNA: TGCAGCGTTGCTCCCAGGGCCCCAGAGACCCAGTACTTC. The J gene is TRBJ2-5, the V gene TRBV29-1; maybe TRBD1 (5 bases). This CDR3 has 13 residues. Germline-derived CDR1 and CDR2 are SQVTM and ANQGSEA. V was cut by 4 bases and J by 4 bases, with 13 bases left in between.

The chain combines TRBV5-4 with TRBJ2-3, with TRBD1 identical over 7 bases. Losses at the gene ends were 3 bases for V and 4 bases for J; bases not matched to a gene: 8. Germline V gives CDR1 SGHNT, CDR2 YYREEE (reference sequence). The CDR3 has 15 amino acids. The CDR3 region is CASSSKTGQSDTQYF. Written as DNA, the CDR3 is TGTGCCAGCAGCTCAAAGACGGGACAGTCAGATACGCAGTATTTT.

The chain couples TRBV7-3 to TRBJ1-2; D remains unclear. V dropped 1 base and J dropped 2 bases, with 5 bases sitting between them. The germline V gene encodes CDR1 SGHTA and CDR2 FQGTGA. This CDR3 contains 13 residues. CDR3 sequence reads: CASSLNVNYGYTF. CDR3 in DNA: TGTGCCAGCAGCTTAAACGTGAACTATGGCTACACCTTC.

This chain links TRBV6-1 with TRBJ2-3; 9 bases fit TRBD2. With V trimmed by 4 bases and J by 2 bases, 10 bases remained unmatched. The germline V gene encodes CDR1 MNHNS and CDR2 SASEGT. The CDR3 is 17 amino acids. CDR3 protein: CASSVRTSAIITDTQYF. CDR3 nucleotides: TGTGCCAGCAGTGTCCGGACTAGCGCCATCATCACAGATACGCAGTATTTT.

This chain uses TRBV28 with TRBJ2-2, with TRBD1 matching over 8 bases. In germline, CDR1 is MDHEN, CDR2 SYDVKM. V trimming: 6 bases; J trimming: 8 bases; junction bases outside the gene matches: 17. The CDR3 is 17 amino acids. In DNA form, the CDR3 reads TGTGCCAGCAGGCCACGGGACAGGACTTTGGCAAAGGGGGAGCTGTTTTTT. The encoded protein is CASRPRDRTLAKGELFF.

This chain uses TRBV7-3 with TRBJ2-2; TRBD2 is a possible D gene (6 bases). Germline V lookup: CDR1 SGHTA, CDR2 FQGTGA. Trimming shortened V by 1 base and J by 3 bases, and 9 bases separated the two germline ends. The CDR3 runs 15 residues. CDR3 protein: CASSLNPGDTGELFF. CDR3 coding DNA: TGTGCCAGCAGCTTAAATCCGGGGGACACCGGGGAGCTGTTTTTT.

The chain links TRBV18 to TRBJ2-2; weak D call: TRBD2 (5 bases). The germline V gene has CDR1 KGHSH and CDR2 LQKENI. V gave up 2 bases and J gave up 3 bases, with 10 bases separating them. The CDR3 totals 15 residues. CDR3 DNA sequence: TGTGCCAGCTCACCAGAGGGCCCCTACACCGGGGAGCTGTTTTTT. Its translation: CASSPEGPYTGELFF.

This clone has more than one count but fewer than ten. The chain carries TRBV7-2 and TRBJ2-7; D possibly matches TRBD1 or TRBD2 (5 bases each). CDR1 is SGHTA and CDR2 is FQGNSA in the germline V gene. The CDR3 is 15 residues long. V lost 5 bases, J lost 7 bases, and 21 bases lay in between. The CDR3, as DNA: TGTGCCAGCAGCCCTAACCCGGGGCAGGGACGGGAGCAGTACTTC. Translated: CASSPNPGQGREQYF.

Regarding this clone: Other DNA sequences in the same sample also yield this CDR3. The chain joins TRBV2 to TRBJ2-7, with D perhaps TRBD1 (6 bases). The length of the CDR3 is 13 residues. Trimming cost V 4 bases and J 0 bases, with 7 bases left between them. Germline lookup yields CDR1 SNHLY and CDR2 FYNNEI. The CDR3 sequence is CASSVDSSYEQYF. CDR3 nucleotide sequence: TGTGCCAGCAGTGTGGACAGCTCCTACGAGCAGTACTTC.

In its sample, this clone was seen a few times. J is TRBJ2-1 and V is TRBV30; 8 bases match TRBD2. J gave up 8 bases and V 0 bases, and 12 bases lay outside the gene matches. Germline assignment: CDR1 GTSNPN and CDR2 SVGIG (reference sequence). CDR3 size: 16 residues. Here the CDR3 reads CAWSVGLAGGGDEQFF. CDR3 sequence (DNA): TGTGCCTGGAGTGTGGGGCTCGCGGGAGGTGGCGATGAGCAGTTCTTC.

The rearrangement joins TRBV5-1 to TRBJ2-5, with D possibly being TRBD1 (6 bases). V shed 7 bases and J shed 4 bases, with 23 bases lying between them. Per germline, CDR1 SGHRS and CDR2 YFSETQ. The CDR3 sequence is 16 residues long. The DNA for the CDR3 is TGCGCCAGCCGGACGACCTACAGGGAAGGGGGAGAGACCCAGTACTTC. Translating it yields CASRTTYREGGETQYF. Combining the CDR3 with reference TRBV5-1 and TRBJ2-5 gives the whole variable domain KAGVTQTPRYLIKTRGQQVTLSCSPISGHRSVSWYQQTPGQGLQFLFEYFSETQRNKGNFPGRFSGRQFSNSRSEMNVSTLELGDSALYLCASRTTYREGGETQYFGPGTRLLVL.

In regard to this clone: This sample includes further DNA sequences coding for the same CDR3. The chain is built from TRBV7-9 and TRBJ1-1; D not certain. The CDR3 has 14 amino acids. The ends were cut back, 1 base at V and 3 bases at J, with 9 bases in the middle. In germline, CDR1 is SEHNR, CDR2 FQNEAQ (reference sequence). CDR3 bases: TGTGCCAGCAGCTTAGTTAATAGTGACACTGAAGCTTTCTTT. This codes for CASSLVNSDTEAFF.

CDR3 coding DNA: TGTGCCAGCAGCCCTCATGGGGAGACCCAGTACTTC. This sequence encodes CASSPHGETQYF. V and J are TRBV7-9 and TRBJ2-5, with D uncertain. Germline V gene sequence: CDR1 SEHNR, CDR2 FQNEAQ (reference sequence). Trimming stripped 5 bases from V and 5 bases from J, with 9 bases between. The CDR3 totals 12 residues.

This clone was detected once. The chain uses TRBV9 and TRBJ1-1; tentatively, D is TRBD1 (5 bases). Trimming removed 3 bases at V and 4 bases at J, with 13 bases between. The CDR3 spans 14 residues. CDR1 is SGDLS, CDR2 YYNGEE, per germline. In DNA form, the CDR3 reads TGTGCCAGCAGCGCTAGTCGGGGGAGCACTGAAGCTTTCTTT. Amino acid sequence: CASSASRGSTEAFF.